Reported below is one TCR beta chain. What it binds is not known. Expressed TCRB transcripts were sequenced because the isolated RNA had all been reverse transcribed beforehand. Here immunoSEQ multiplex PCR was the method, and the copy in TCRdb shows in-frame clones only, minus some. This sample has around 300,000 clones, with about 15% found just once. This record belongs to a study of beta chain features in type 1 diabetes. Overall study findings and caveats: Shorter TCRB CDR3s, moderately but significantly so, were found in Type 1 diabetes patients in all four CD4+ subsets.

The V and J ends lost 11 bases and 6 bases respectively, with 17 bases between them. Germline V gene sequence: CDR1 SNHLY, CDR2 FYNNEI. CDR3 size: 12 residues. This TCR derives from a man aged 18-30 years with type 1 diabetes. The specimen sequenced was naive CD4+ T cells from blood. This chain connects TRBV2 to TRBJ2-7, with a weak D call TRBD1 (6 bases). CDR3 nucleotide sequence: TGTGCCTCGGACTCCGCAGGGGTCGAGCAGTACTTC. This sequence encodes CASDSAGVEQYF.